The entry below describes one TCR beta chain. This clonotype was seen many times. The target of this receptor is not known. At one of its ends the junction is not consistent with the germline gene, which may arise from a read error. The method behind the library was 5' RACE. TCRdb shows the sequencer as Illumina HiSeq 2000. Template switching introduced a universal primer binding site; the final cDNA contained a unique molecular identifier, enabling accurate counting of TCR cDNA molecules. Specific primers in the conserved constant-segment region were used to synthesize first-strand cDNA for TCR alpha and beta chains. To control for contamination, each cDNA library was double barcoded with a SMART-Mk sample barcode plus Illumina barcodes. TruSeq adapter sequences along with Illumina sample barcodes were introduced in two successive PCR steps. Sequencing of the TCR alpha and beta cDNA libraries was done on the Illumina HiSeq platform using custom primers. The published analysis was carried out like this. MiGEC processed the raw reads to extract unique molecular identifiers, while MiXCR was used to determine the CDR3 positions. Recombination models were inferred per individual with the repgenHMM and IGoR tools using an EM algorithm. The analysis of shared clonotypes was done with the tcR package in R, with sharing normalized by the product of cloneset sizes. To study raw recombination free of thymic and clonal selection effects, out-of-frame nonproductive sequences were analyzed. The raw public reads went through TCRdb reprocessing: fastp at Q25, MiXCR clone calling, in-frame beta chains kept. CDR3 protein duplicates are merged, each entry listing the most common genes and DNA. Here the V and J calls rest on TCRdb's processing, not on the authors' analysis. Present in this sample are hundreds of thousands of distinct CDR3 sequences, around 6% of which were seen just once. About 1.8% of the sample is taken by the ten largest.

Reading from cysteine to phenylalanine, the CDR3 counts 13 amino acids. Left in the record is the CDR3 DNA by itself, 39 bases read in frame from the first base. Sequences SQVTM (CDR1) and ANQGSEA (CDR2) are obtained from the germline V gene. The record originates from a study of identical twins (dated by TCRdb to about 2016). For context, the study as a whole: To test whether fetal clonotypes persist, the study used deep sequencing on TCR alpha and beta repertoires from monozygotic twins, unrelated adults of various ages, and cord blood. To rule out contamination, replicate twin experiments were performed at different times with different library preparation protocols.

Findings and caveats that apply to the study as a whole: Out-of-frame TCR alpha sequences shared between twins showed an excess of low generation-probability sequences compared with coincidental sharing between unrelated individuals. Because the same donors could not be followed over many years, conclusions were based on cross-sectional statistical analysis. Invariant T cells such as MAIT and iNKT could partly confound zero-insertion analyses, although diverse VJ usage argued against such confounding for most clonotypes. In beta out-of-frame sequences, excess twin sharing was weaker, because having fewer shared sequences lowered the signal-to-noise ratio. Recombination models systematically underestimated out-of-frame TCR alpha sharing in monozygotic twins but agreed with sharing between unrelated individuals. Abundant cord blood beta clonotypes carried fewer insertions; young adult naive repertoires showed a weaker similar trend, while memory repertoires showed none.

Every donor was a healthy Caucasian. The study also sequenced three unrelated non-twin adults: a male aged 18 to 29, a male aged 50 to 60 and a female aged 50 to 60. Miltenyi CD45RO+ enrichment and human naive T-cell isolation kits were used to isolate memory (CD45RO+) and naive T cells from PBMC. The sequence derives from a man younger than 30 in good health. The rearrangement combines TRBV29-1 with TRBJ2-2; the D match is possibly TRBD1 or TRBD2, with 5 bases aligned in each. The sample was naive T cells sorted from blood. In the paper's terms, the cell subset or site label means: cells isolated with a human naive T-cell isolation kit. The nucleotide sequence is TGCAGCGTTGCGGGGCCGAATACCGGGGAGCTGTTTTTT. This translates into CSVAGPNTGELFF.